Below, 19 T cell receptor beta chains from the same sample are listed, as sequenced in a study of shared T cell receptors in the human thymus. Generated by immunoSEQ multiplex PCR, the TCRdb table keeps only in-frame clones and is missing some. Seen here are about 380,000 clones, just under 95% observed once, and the top ten hold about 0.02%. Sequencing was performed on thymocytes. The source is a human donor.

The CDR3 region is CASSLEGGKTPGKICDTIYF. The CDR3 DNA reads as TGTGCCAGCAGCTTGGAAGGAGGCAAAACCCCCGGGAAGATTTGCGACACCATATATTTT. This rearrangement joins TRBV5-4 to TRBJ1-3, with D uncertain. Germline assignment: CDR1 SGHNT and CDR2 YYREEE (reference sequence). The CDR3 sequence is 20 residues long. V was shortened by 0 bases and J by 8 bases, with 30 bases between the two germline ends. Based on the CDR3 plus reference TRBV5-4 and TRBJ1-3, the full variable domain is ETGVTQSPTHLIKTRGQQVTLRCSSQSGHNTVSWYQQALGQGPQFIFQYYREEENGRGNFPPRFSGLQFPNYSSELNVNALELDDSALYLCASSLEGGKTPGKICDTIYFGEGSWLTVV.

This chain links TRBV6-4 with TRBJ1-1, with a tentative D call TRBD1 (5 bases). Trimming removed 0 bases from V and 4 bases from J, with 15 bases in between. CDR1 is MRHNA, CDR2 SNTAGT, per germline. The CDR3 is 16 amino acids. CDR3 region: CASSDSKGKAGTEAFF. DNA for the CDR3: TGTGCCAGCAGTGACTCTAAGGGGAAAGCGGGCACTGAAGCTTTCTTT.

J is TRBJ1-5 and V is TRBV18; a possible D gene is TRBD1 (5 bases). The germline V and J ends were trimmed by 2 bases and 1 base, with 15 bases remaining between them. The CDR3 extends over 17 amino acids. The germline gives CDR1 KGHSH, CDR2 LQKENI. CDR3 nucleotides: TGTGCCAGCTCACCAACCGGGGGTGCGGGCAGCAATCAGCCCCAGCATTTT. Its protein product is CASSPTGGAGSNQPQHF.

This chain uses TRBV2 with TRBJ1-5; D is unresolved. CDR1 SNHLY and CDR2 FYNNEI come from the germline V gene. The CDR3 extends over 15 amino acids. V was cut by 8 bases and J by 0 bases, with 14 bases left in between. The CDR3 loop reads CASVLHPYSNQPQHF. The CDR3 bases are TGTGCCAGCGTGCTTCACCCGTATAGCAATCAGCCCCAGCATTTT.

V is TRBV7-2 and J is TRBJ2-7; D is undetermined. Germline V lookup: CDR1 SGHTA, CDR2 FQGNSA. The ends were cut back, 5 bases at V and 3 bases at J, with 14 bases in the middle. CDR3 length: 14 residues. In DNA form, the CDR3 reads TGTGCCAGCAGCCCAGCCAAGACCTTCTACGAGCAGTACTTC. Amino acid sequence: CASSPAKTFYEQYF.

The rearrangement links TRBV5-4 to TRBJ2-7, with 12 nucleotides matching TRBD2. CDR1 SGHNT and CDR2 YYREEE come from the germline V gene (reference sequence). The V segment lost 4 bases and the J segment 4 bases; nucleotides outside the gene matches: 15. The CDR3 loop spans 18 amino acids. CDR3 sequence: CASSPHNTSGRLWYEQYF. CDR3 DNA: TGTGCCAGCAGCCCCCACAACACTAGCGGGAGGCTCTGGTACGAGCAGTACTTC.

This rearrangement joins TRBV12-5 to TRBJ1-1, with 8 bases identical to TRBD1. The V gene end was trimmed by 0 bases and the J gene end by 2 bases; junction bases not matched to a gene: 5. The germline V gene encodes CDR1 LGHNT and CDR2 FRNRAP. The CDR3 consists of 16 residues. CDR3 DNA: TGTGCTAGTGGTTTGGTACGACAGGGGAAAAACACTGAAGCTTTCTTT. Translation: CASGLVRQGKNTEAFF. The full variable domain, with the rest looked up from reference TRBV12-5 and TRBJ1-1, is DARVTQTPRHKVTEMGQEVTMRCQPILGHNTVFWYRQTMMQGLELLAYFRNRAPLDDSGMPKDRFSAEMPDATLATLKIQPSEPRDSAVYFCASGLVRQGKNTEAFFGQGTRLTVV.

The rearrangement joins TRBV27 to TRBJ2-7; 8 bases map to TRBD2. The CDR3 totals 20 residues. CDR1 and CDR2 (germline): MNHEY, SMNVEV (reference sequence). Unmatched junction bases numbered 27, after V lost 6 bases and J lost 5 bases. The CDR3 DNA reads as TGTGCCAGCAGGCCCCCGCCCCCCATTTTGGCGGGAGGACCCATCCACGAGCAGTACTTC. It yields the protein CASRPPPPILAGGPIHEQYF.

The chain recombines TRBV30 with TRBJ2-7; the match to TRBD1 covers 9 bases. Trimming removed 3 bases from V and 0 bases from J; junction bases left unmatched: 6. Germline V gene data show CDR1 as GTSNPN and CDR2 as SVGIG (reference sequence). This CDR3 comprises 15 residues. CDR3 residues: CAWRVTGGPSYEQYF. CDR3 bases: TGTGCCTGGAGAGTCACAGGGGGCCCCTCCTACGAGCAGTACTTC.

Note on this clone: Its ends do not fully match the called genes, so a read error is possible. This rearrangement joins TRBV27 to TRBJ2-1, with D perhaps TRBD2 (6 bases). Germline V gene sequence: CDR1 MNHEY, CDR2 SMNVEV (reference sequence). This CDR3 region has 11 residues. CDR3 sequence reads: CASWTGEIVVF. DNA of the CDR3: TGTGCCAGCTGGACGGGGGAAATCGTGGTCTTC.

V gene TRBV7-2 combines with J gene TRBJ2-1, with TRBD1 matching 8 bases. Germline trimming cut 5 bases from V and 7 bases from J; bases unmatched to any gene: 7. The CDR3 has 14 amino acids. Per the germline V gene, CDR1 is SGHTA and CDR2 is FQGNSA. The CDR3 reads CASSPDRETNEQFF. CDR3 DNA: TGTGCCAGCAGCCCGGACAGGGAAACAAATGAGCAGTTCTTC.

This chain connects TRBV4-2 to TRBJ1-2; 10 bases are a match to TRBD1. CDR3 length equals 17 residues. Trimming took 1 base from V and 7 from J; bases not matched to a gene: 12. Germline V gene sequence: CDR1 LGHNA, CDR2 YNFKEQ. Here the CDR3 reads CASSQGRGQGRVRGYTF. DNA for the CDR3: TGTGCCAGCAGCCAAGGAAGGGGACAGGGGAGAGTTCGTGGCTACACCTTC.

The rearrangement joins TRBV6-1 to TRBJ2-7; no clear D gene. The germline V gene has CDR1 MNHNS and CDR2 SASEGT. The CDR3 length is 10 residues. Between the trimmed V and J ends, which lost 10 bases and 5 bases, there was a span of 9 bases. CDR3 region: CATIGNEQYF. The CDR3 DNA follows: TGTGCCACCATTGGGAACGAGCAGTACTTC.

The chain links TRBV28 to TRBJ1-1; D unresolved. The length of the CDR3 is 13 residues. V was cut by 6 bases and J by 1 base, with 9 bases left in between. Germline V gene lookup returns CDR1 MDHEN and CDR2 SYDVKM. The CDR3 sequence is CASRLHQNTEAFF. The CDR3 coding sequence is TGTGCCAGCAGGTTACACCAGAACACTGAAGCTTTCTTT.

The chain recombines TRBV5-4 with TRBJ2-6; the D gene is possibly TRBD1 (6 bases). The CDR3 spans 15 residues. The ends were cut back, 4 bases at V and 3 bases at J, with 11 bases in the middle. In germline, CDR1 is SGHNT, CDR2 YYREEE (reference sequence). CDR3 loop: CASSPGQFGANVLTF. CDR3 nucleotides: TGTGCCAGCAGCCCCGGACAGTTTGGGGCCAACGTCCTGACTTTC.

V and J are TRBV5-1 and TRBJ2-7, with D possibly called TRBD1 or TRBD2 (5 bases each). Germline V gene data show CDR1 as SGHRS and CDR2 as YFSETQ. The ends were cut back, 4 bases at V and 7 bases at J, with 27 bases in the middle. CDR3 size: 17 residues. The CDR3 is CASSPRARGYPVGEQYF. The CDR3 DNA is TGCGCCAGCAGCCCACGGGCCCGGGGCTATCCGGTGGGGGAGCAGTACTTC.

This clone was picked up one time. CDR3 residues: CAWSAPQSGCPYEQYF. The CDR3 DNA sequence: TGTGCCTGGAGCGCTCCTCAATCCGGGTGTCCCTACGAGCAGTACTTC. J is TRBJ2-7 and V is TRBV30; D uncertain. Germline CDR1 GTSNPN, CDR2 SVGIG (reference sequence). The CDR3 loop spans 16 amino acids. Trimming took off 3 bases at V and 2 bases at J, with 20 bases between the two ends.

This chain connects TRBV28 to TRBJ2-7; D is possibly TRBD2 (5 bases). Germline V gene data show CDR1 as MDHEN and CDR2 as SYDVKM. The V end lost 6 bases, the J end lost 4 bases, and 10 bases lay between the germline ends. CDR3 length: 12 residues. The DNA of the CDR3 is TGTGCCAGCAGCCGGACTCCATACGAGCAGTACTTC. This translates into CASSRTPYEQYF.

The chain has TRBV5-4 and TRBJ1-2; perhaps TRBD1 as D (5 bases). Trimming cost V 5 bases and J 8 bases, with 16 bases left between them. The CDR3 length is 13 residues. CDR1 and CDR2 (germline): SGHNT, YYREEE (reference sequence). DNA for the CDR3: TGTGCCAGCAGTTCCGTTGTCCGGGGGGGCTACACCTTC. Protein sequence: CASSSVVRGGYTF.